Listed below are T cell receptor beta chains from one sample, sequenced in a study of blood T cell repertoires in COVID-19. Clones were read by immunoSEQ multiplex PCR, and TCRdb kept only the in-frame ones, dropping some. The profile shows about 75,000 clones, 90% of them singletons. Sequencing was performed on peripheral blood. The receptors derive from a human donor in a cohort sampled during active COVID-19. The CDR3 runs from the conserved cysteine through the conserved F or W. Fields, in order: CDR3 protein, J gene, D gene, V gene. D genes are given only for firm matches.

CASSLAGKYEQYF	TRBJ2-7	TRBD2	TRBV6-5
CASSRRDGGSPLHF	TRBJ1-6	.	TRBV7-2
CASSQGLGGGTEAFF	TRBJ1-1	.	TRBV4-3
CASSSTGGANYGYTF	TRBJ1-2	TRBD1	TRBV7-2
CASSLHQLAKNIQYF	TRBJ2-4	.	TRBV28
CASRVQGYGQYF	TRBJ2-7	.	TRBV2
CATSGELSGGFGYNEQFF	TRBJ2-1	.	TRBV24-1
CATKSGGPYNEQFF	TRBJ2-1	TRBD2	TRBV19
CASGLTGVDGYTF	TRBJ1-2	TRBD1	TRBV12-5
CASSLVGGRGNTGELFF	TRBJ2-2	TRBD2	TRBV5-1
CASSQGPSNEQFF	TRBJ2-1	.	TRBV3-1/TRBV3-2
CASSQQREKYEQYF	TRBJ2-7	TRBD2	TRBV18
CASSLTSGDTQYF	TRBJ2-3	.	TRBV7-2
CASGVSGVTDTQYF	TRBJ2-3	TRBD2	TRBV25-1
CASSLGLSNQPQHF	TRBJ1-5	.	TRBV5-6
CASSQVGGGVTDTQYF	TRBJ2-3	TRBD2	TRBV3-1/TRBV3-2
CASSRDRGETQYF	TRBJ2-5	TRBD1	TRBV11-2